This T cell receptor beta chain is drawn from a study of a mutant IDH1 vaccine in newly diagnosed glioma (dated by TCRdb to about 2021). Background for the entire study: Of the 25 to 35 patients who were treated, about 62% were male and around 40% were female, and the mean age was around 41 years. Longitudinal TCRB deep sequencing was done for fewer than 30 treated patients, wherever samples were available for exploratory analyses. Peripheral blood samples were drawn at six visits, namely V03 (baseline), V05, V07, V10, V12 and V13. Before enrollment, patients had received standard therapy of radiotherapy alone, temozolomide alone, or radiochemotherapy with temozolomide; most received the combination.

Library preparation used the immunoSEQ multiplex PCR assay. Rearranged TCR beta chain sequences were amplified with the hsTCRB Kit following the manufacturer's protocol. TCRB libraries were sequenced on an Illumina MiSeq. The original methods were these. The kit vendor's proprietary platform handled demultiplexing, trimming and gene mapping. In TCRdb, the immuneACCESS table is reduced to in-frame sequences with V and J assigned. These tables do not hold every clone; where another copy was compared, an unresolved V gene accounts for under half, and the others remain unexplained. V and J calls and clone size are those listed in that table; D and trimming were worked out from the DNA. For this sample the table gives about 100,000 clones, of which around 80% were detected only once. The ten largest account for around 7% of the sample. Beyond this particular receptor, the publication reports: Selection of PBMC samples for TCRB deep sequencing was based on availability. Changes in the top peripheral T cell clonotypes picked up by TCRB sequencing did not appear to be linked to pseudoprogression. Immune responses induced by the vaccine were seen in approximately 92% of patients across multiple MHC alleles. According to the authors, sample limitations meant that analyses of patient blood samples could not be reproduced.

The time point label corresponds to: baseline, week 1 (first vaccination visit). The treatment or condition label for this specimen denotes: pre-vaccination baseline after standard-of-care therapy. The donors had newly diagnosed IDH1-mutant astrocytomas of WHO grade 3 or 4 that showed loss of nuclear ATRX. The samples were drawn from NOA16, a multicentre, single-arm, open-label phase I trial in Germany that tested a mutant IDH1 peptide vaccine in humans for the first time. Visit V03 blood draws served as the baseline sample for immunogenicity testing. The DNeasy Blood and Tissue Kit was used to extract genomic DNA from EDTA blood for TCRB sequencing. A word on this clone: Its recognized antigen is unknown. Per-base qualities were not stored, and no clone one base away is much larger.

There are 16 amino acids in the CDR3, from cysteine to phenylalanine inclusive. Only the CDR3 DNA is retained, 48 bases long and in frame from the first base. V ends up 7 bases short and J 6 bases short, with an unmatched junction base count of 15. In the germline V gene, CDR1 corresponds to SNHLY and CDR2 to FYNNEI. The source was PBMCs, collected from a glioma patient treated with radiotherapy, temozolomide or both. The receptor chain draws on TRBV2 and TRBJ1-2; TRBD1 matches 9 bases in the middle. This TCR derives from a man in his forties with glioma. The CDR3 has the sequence CASTREYGTGNDGYTF. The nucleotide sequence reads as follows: TGTGCCAGCACCCGAGAGTATGGGACAGGGAATGATGGCTACACCTTC.